These T cell receptor beta chains were read from a single sample in a study of blood T cell repertoires in COVID-19. Measured with immunoSEQ multiplex PCR; TCRdb has only the in-frame clones, and not every one. The sample has about 160,000 clones; about four fifths are singletons. Material for sequencing was peripheral blood. These receptors came from a woman of 80 years or more with acute or convalescent COVID-19. CDR3s include the opening cysteine and the closing phenylalanine or tryptophan. The D gene is left open where the match is weak. Rows may omit the clone size; those that give it use once, few, many or a size class.

D	V	size	J	DNA	CDR3
NA	TRBV30	NA	TRBJ1-2	TGTGCCTGGAGCCCCTGGGACAACGGCTACACCTTC	CAWSPWDNGYTF
TRBD1	TRBV19	NA	TRBJ1-4	TGTGCCAGTAGTCCGTGGACAGGGTCGGAGGAAAAACTGTTTTTT	CASSPWTGSEEKLFF
NA	TRBV5-4	NA	TRBJ2-2	TGTGCCAGCAGCTTGAACAGGGCTGCAACCGGGGAGCTGTTTTTT	CASSLNRAATGELFF
TRBD2	TRBV3-1/TRBV3-2	NA	TRBJ2-2	TGTGCCAGCTGGACTAGCGGAACTACCGGGGAGCTGTTTTTT	CASWTSGTTGELFF
NA	TRBV7-9	NA	TRBJ2-7	TGTGCCAGCAGCTCGAGTAGATCCTACGAGCAGTACTTC	CASSSSRSYEQYF
TRBD2	TRBV11-2	NA	TRBJ2-1	TGTGCCAGCAGCCAAGGACTAGCGGGAGGAAGGAATGAGCAGTTCTTC	CASSQGLAGGRNEQFF
TRBD2	TRBV11-2	NA	TRBJ2-7	TGTGCCAGCAGCTTAGGCGGCAGCGGGAGATCCTACGAGCAGTACTTC	CASSLGGSGRSYEQYF
TRBD2	TRBV29-1	NA	TRBJ2-1	TGCAGCGTTGAGGTTAGCGGGGGGGCAGGTGAGCAGTTCTTC	CSVEVSGGAGEQFF
TRBD2	TRBV5-1	once	TRBJ2-7	TGCGCCAGCAGGAGGACTAGCGGGATAACCGGCTACGAGCAGTACTTC	CASRRTSGITGYEQYF
TRBD1	TRBV2	NA	TRBJ1-6	TGTGCCAGCACCATGAGACAGGGATCACCCCTCCACTTT	CASTMRQGSPLHF
TRBD2	TRBV18	NA	TRBJ2-3	TGTGCCAGCTCACACACGACCGGGACTAGCGGGGTTTACACAGATACGCAGTATTTT	CASSHTTGTSGVYTDTQYF
TRBD2	TRBV7-3	NA	TRBJ2-3	TGTGCCAGCAGCAAACAAGCGGGACCCACAGATACGCAGTATTTT	CASSKQAGPTDTQYF
NA	TRBV6-1	few	TRBJ2-7	TGTGCCAGCAGTGTTAGATGGGGGACAAATCCTGACGAGCAGTACTTC	CASSVRWGTNPDEQYF
NA	TRBV21-1	NA	TRBJ1-6	TGTGCCAGCAGCAAAGGTCCTTCCAGCTCCTATAATTCACCCCTCCACTTT	CASSKGPSSSYNSPLHF
TRBD2	TRBV10-1	once	TRBJ2-3	TGCGCCAGCAGTGAGTCGGGTGGCGGGAGGAAGACAGATACGCAGTATTTT	CASSESGGGRKTDTQYF
NA	TRBV3-1/TRBV3-2	NA	TRBJ1-6	TGTGCCAGCAGACTAGGGACAAGAAATTCACCCCTCCACTTT	CASRLGTRNSPLHF
TRBD1	TRBV7-7	NA	TRBJ1-5	TGTGCTAGCAGCGGGGACAGTAATCAGCCCCAGCATTTT	CASSGDSNQPQHF